One TCR beta chain is described in this entry. The antigen is not known. The data are from a study of vaccination effects on CD4 cells after COVID-19. Clones were sequenced by immunoSEQ multiplex PCR, and TCRdb holds only the in-frame ones, with some missing. This sample carries 57,000 or so clones, around four fifths of them seen once, and the ten largest clones take roughly 1.2%. CDR1 and CDR2 (germline): SNHLY, FYNNEI. The CDR3 runs to 16 residues. The ends were cut back, 6 bases at V and 0 bases at J, with 14 bases in the middle. Antigen-specific CD4+ T cells expanded by the ViraFEST assay with viral peptide pools were then sequenced. Around day 10 of culture, CD4+ T cells were separated out. Every participant took two doses of the BNT162b2 or mRNA-1273 vaccine.

This chain links TRBV2 with TRBJ2-2; D possibly matches TRBD1 or TRBD2 (5 bases each). This receptor was taken from a human donor who received a COVID-19 vaccine. Sequencing was performed on CD4+ T cells from PBMCs cultured with HCoV-229E spike peptides, taken after COVID-19 vaccination. CDR3 in amino acids: CASRRDRGTNTGELFF. The CDR3 region has the DNA TGTGCCAGCAGGAGGGACCGAGGGACGAACACCGGGGAGCTGTTTTTT.